What follows are 21 T cell receptor beta chains derived from one specimen sequenced in a study of read filtering for tumor transcriptome and immune sequencing. This library used roughly 400 ng RNA and molecular barcoded adaptors spanning alpha/delta and beta/gamma chains. TCRdb passed the reads through MiXCR, listing each CDR3 protein once. The sample carries approximately 150,000 distinct CDR3 sequences, about 12% recorded once. The sequencing input was a population of CD138-negative cells sorted from bone marrow. These receptor sequences come from a donor aged 40 or over with multiple myeloma.

The sample holds many counts of this clonotype. This chain connects TRBV20-1 to TRBJ1-6; 10 nucleotides match TRBD1. The germline CDR1 and CDR2 sequences are DFQATT and SNEGSKA (reference sequence). CDR3 length: 15 amino acids. V lost 6 bases to trimming and J lost 10 bases; unmatched junction nucleotides: 12. CDR3 region: CSAPLWDRGFSPLHF. CDR3 sequence (DNA): TGCAGTGCCCCCCTCTGGGACAGGGGTTTCTCACCCCTCCACTTT.

This clonotype has ten or more counts. The chain has TRBV12-3 or TRBV12-4 and TRBJ1-2, with D hard to call. The CDR3 covers 12 residues. The ends were cut back, 7 bases at V and 5 bases at J, with 11 bases in the middle. The CDR3 region is CASKLGPYGYTF. Written as DNA, the CDR3 is TGTGCCAGCAAACTGGGCCCTTATGGCTACACCTTC.

A note on this clonotype: Given a much more abundant clone one base away, this may be a read error. J is TRBJ2-7 and V is TRBV13; D uncertain. The CDR3 loop spans 13 amino acids. Germline V gene data show CDR1 as PRHDT and CDR2 as FYEKMQ (reference sequence). The CDR3 DNA reads as TGTTCCAGCAGCTTAGGCCCCCCTGGCGAGCAGTACTTC. Amino acids: CSSSLGPPGEQYF. Full variable domain (missing parts from reference TRBV13 and TRBJ2-7): AAGVIQSPRHLIKEKRETATLKCYPIPRHDTVYWYQQGPGQDPQFLISFYEKMQSDKGSIPDRFSAQQFSDYHSELNMSSLELGDSALYFCSSSLGPPGEQYFGPGTRLTVT.

With respect to this clonotype: Just one base apart from a much larger clone, this may be a read error. The chain has TRBV7-6 and TRBJ2-3; 11 bases line up with TRBD2. The CDR3 runs to 15 residues. Germline V lookup: CDR1 SGHVS, CDR2 FNYEAQ. The CDR3 protein is CAGSIAGGYTDTQYF. CDR3 DNA: TGTGCCGGCAGCATAGCGGGAGGGTACACAGATACGCAGTATTTT.

In its sample, this clonotype was seen many times. The chain links TRBV6-2 or TRBV6-3 to TRBJ2-1; 10 bases line up with TRBD2. V dropped 8 bases and J dropped 1; count of bases not matched to a gene: 11. The V gene's germline CDR1 is MNHEY and CDR2 SVGEGT. The CDR3 sequence is 17 residues long. This CDR3 is CASSESGLAVSYNEQFF. CDR3 DNA sequence: TGTGCCAGCTCAGAAAGTGGACTAGCGGTATCCTACAATGAGCAGTTCTTC.

This clonotype was picked up many times. This sequence joins TRBV5-1 and TRBJ2-1; tentatively, D is TRBD2 (5 bases). The CDR3 sequence is 15 residues long. V shed 0 bases and J shed 5 bases, with 12 bases lying between them. The germline gives CDR1 SGHRS, CDR2 YFSETQ. CDR3 protein: CASSLESRANNEQFF. The DNA for the CDR3 is TGCGCCAGCAGCTTGGAGTCGCGGGCCAACAATGAGCAGTTCTTC. The full variable domain, in which reference TRBV5-1 and TRBJ2-1 provide the parts outside the CDR3, is KAGVTQTPRYLIKTRGQQVTLSCSPISGHRSVSWYQQTPGQGLQFLFEYFSETQRNKGNFPGRFSGRQFSNSRSEMNVSTLELGDSALYLCASSLESRANNEQFFGPGTRLTVL.

Many counts were recorded for this clonotype. This chain joins TRBV5-1 and TRBJ2-2, with TRBD2 matching over 7 bases. From germline, CDR1 is SGHRS and CDR2 YFSETQ. The CDR3 runs 14 residues. The trim removed 5 bases at V and 6 bases at J, leaving 7 bases unmatched. CDR3 loop: CASRPLADAGELFF. The CDR3 DNA reads as TGCGCCAGCAGGCCTCTAGCGGACGCCGGGGAGCTGTTTTTT.

This clonotype has a handful of counts. The chain uses TRBV7-9 and TRBJ2-7, with a tentative D call TRBD2 (6 bases). V was cut by 1 base and J by 5 bases, with 24 bases left in between. CDR1 is SEHNR and CDR2 is FQNEAQ in the germline V gene (reference sequence). The CDR3 sequence is 18 residues long. The CDR3 spells CASSLVSQGGGLSDEQYF. The CDR3 coding sequence is TGTGCCAGCAGCTTAGTCAGTCAGGGAGGTGGACTTTCTGACGAGCAGTACTTC.

This clonotype was observed a single time. Just one base apart from a much larger clone, this may be a read error. The rearrangement links TRBV6-6 to TRBJ2-7, with D perhaps TRBD2 (5 bases). The length of the CDR3 is 14 residues. Germline assignment: CDR1 MNHNY and CDR2 SVGAGI (reference sequence). The CDR3 nucleotides are TGTGCCAGCAGTTACTCCGGGGAGACCTACGAGCTGTACTTC. Residues: CASSYSGETYELYF.

The table lists this clonotype with many counts. V usage is TRBV20-1 and J usage is TRBJ2-2; D perhaps matches TRBD1 (7 bases). Germline lookup yields CDR1 DFQATT and CDR2 SNEGSKA (reference sequence). V was shortened by 6 bases and J by 5 bases, with 13 bases between the two germline ends. The CDR3 is 13 amino acids. DNA for the CDR3: TGCAGTGCAATGACAGGGAGGACCGGGGAGCTGTTTTTT. It codes for CSAMTGRTGELFF.

V and J are TRBV5-6 and TRBJ2-7, with TRBD1 identical over 7 bases. CDR1 is SGHDT and CDR2 is YYEEEE in the germline V gene. There are 16 residues in the CDR3. The J segment lost 3 bases and the V segment lost 0 bases, leaving 9 bases of the junction unmatched. The CDR3 nucleotides read TGTGCCAGCAGCTTGGGACCGGGACAGCTTATCTACGAGCAGTACTTC. Amino acid sequence: CASSLGPGQLIYEQYF. Using reference TRBV5-6 and TRBJ2-7 for the parts outside the CDR3, the full variable domain is DAGVTQSPTHLIKTRGQQVTLRCSPKSGHDTVSWYQQALGQGPQFIFQYYEEEERQRGNFPDRFSGHQFPNYSSELNVNALLLGDSALYLCASSLGPGQLIYEQYFGPGTRLTVT.

This clonotype was observed a handful of times. Being one base from a much bigger clone, this may be a read error. The chain links TRBV11-2 to TRBJ1-4; a weak D match, TRBD1 (6 bases). CDR1 is SGHAT, CDR2 FQNNGV, per germline. This CDR3 is built from 14 residues. The CDR3 reads CASSSTGWRERLFF. CDR3 DNA: TGTGCCAGCAGCTCAACAGGGTGGCGTGAAAGACTGTTTTTT.

In its sample, this clonotype was seen many times. The chain uses TRBV12-3 or TRBV12-4 and TRBJ2-2; possibly TRBD1 or TRBD2 for D (5 bases each). The CDR3 runs to 14 residues. Trimming stripped 5 bases from V and 6 bases from J, with 13 bases between. CDR3 sequence: CASSHPGTAGELFF. The DNA for the CDR3 is TGTGCCAGCAGTCACCCAGGGACCGCCGGGGAGCTGTTTTTT.

As to this clonotype: A much larger clone lies one base from this, so it may be a read error. The CDR3 nucleotides are TGTGCCGGCAGCGAGGTGGCGCAAACCCTGGCTTTCTTT. Translating it yields CAGSEVAQTLAFF. The V call is TRBV6-1, the J call TRBJ1-1; unclear D gene. Germline loops: CDR1 MNHNS, CDR2 SASEGT. The CDR3 has 13 amino acids.

This clonotype was observed at least ten times. Written as DNA, the CDR3 is TGTGCCAGTAGCCGGGACCCGGACAACTACGAGCAGTACTTC. Translation gives CASSRDPDNYEQYF. V gene TRBV19 combines with J gene TRBJ2-7; D is perhaps TRBD1 or TRBD2 (5 bases each). V lost 6 bases to trimming and J lost 3 bases, with 15 bases between them. Germline CDR1 reads LNHDA; CDR2 reads SQIVND (reference sequence). The CDR3 has 14 residues.

This clonotype was picked up many times. This chain uses TRBV4-1 with TRBJ1-1, with 8 bases aligning to TRBD1. Germline values: CDR1 MGHRA, CDR2 YSYEKL. The CDR3 length is 14 residues. After removal of 2 bases from V and 6 bases from J, the junction contained 5 bases not matched to a gene. The CDR3 DNA sequence: TGCGCCAGCAGCCAATTACGCAGGGGGCCTGAAGCTTTCTTT. It is translated as CASSQLRRGPEAFF.

This clonotype has a count of ten or more. V usage is TRBV30 and J usage is TRBJ2-1, with 13 bases matching TRBD2. CDR3 length: 15 residues. Unmatched junction bases numbered 4, after V lost 2 bases and J lost 6 bases. The germline CDR1 and CDR2 sequences are GTSNPN and SVGIG (reference sequence). In nucleotides, the CDR3 is TGTGCCTGGAGTAGACTAGCGGGAGGACGCAATGAGCAGTTCTTC. This translates into CAWSRLAGGRNEQFF.

Turning to this clonotype: A much larger clone sits a single nucleotide away, making a read error possible. The chain carries TRBV19 and TRBJ2-2, with a weak D call TRBD2 (6 bases). CDR1 is LNHDA, CDR2 SQIVND, per germline (reference sequence). This CDR3 has 15 amino acids. DNA for the CDR3: TGTGCCAGTAGTATTGCGGGGAGGAACGCCGGGGAGCTGTTTTTT. This sequence encodes CASSIAGRNAGELFF.

The CDR3 sequence is CASSGSAVVSYNEQFF. In DNA, the CDR3 is TGCGCCAGCAGTGGGTCAGCGGTCGTGAGCTACAATGAGCAGTTCTTC. The chain combines TRBV10-2 with TRBJ2-1; tentative D call: TRBD2 (5 bases). V was pared by 4 bases and J by 3 bases, with 16 bases between. The germline V gene has CDR1 WSHSY and CDR2 SAAADI. The CDR3 sequence is 16 residues long.

This clonotype was detected ten times or more. J is TRBJ1-5 and V is TRBV4-1; D is unclear. The germline V gene has CDR1 MGHRA and CDR2 YSYEKL. The CDR3 sequence is 13 residues long. The V and J ends lost 0 bases and 5 bases respectively, with 5 bases between them. In DNA form, the CDR3 reads TGCGCCAGCAGCCAAGAACGAGATCAGCCCCAGCATTTT. Amino acids: CASSQERDQPQHF.

Ten or more counts support this clonotype. The chain is built from TRBV10-2 and TRBJ2-1; D gene uncertain. The CDR3 contains 13 residues. The V end lost 6 bases, the J end lost 0 bases, and 6 bases lay between the germline ends. From germline, CDR1 is WSHSY and CDR2 SAAADI. Here the CDR3 DNA reads TGCGCCAGCAGGAACAACTCCTACAATGAGCAGTTCTTC. This encodes CASRNNSYNEQFF.